The table lists the clone carrying this T cell receptor beta chain with a few counts. What it binds is not known. With 6 bases clipped from V and 4 bases from J, the junction kept 7 bases outside the gene matches. Germline CDR1 reads MRHNA; CDR2 reads SNTAGT. This CDR3 comprises 15 residues. TCRdb processed the reads anew with MiXCR; each CDR3 protein has one entry. The sample carries 740,000 or so distinct CDR3 sequences, under 40% recorded once. The sample is drawn from a study of T cell repertoires in cytomegalovirus infection. Whole-study context: Public TCR beta signatures indicated both CMV infection and matching HLA type.

Whole-study results and caveats: Clonotypes of TCR beta that were HLA-C-restricted and CMV-specific dominated the ex vivo response. CMV carriers with the relevant HLA were identified by cumulative public TCR beta family frequency.

The source is a human donor in good health (CMV status not recorded). Some clones in this sample may be carry-over from other donors' samples. Material for sequencing was PBMCs. The genes are TRBV6-4 and TRBJ2-5; 11 bases match TRBD1. CDR3 nucleotide sequence: TGTGCCAGCAGATCCGGGACAGGGGGTCGAGAGACCCAGTACTTC. It yields the protein CASRSGTGGRETQYF.